This TCR beta chain derives from a study of CD8 T cells in Susac syndrome. With random hexamers, about 0.5 to 1 ug RNA was reverse transcribed. TCRdb itself ran the immunoSEQ multiplex PCR reads through MiXCR, one entry per CDR3 protein. The repertoire includes around 130,000 distinct CDR3 sequences, around 85% of them detected once, and roughly 0.5% sits in the top ten. The length of the CDR3 is 15 residues. The germline gives CDR1 DFQATT, CDR2 SNEGSKA (reference sequence). The V and J ends lost 0 bases and 5 bases respectively, with 16 bases between them. Sequencing was carried out using CD8+ T cells from PBMCs. The chain combines TRBV20-1 with TRBJ2-5; a weak D match, TRBD1 (6 bases). The TCR sequence derives from a human donor with multiple sclerosis. The CDR3 DNA is TGCAGTGCTAGAGATCCGGCAGGGGAAGGGGAGACCCAGTACTTC. Residues: CSARDPAGEGETQYF.